The 8 T cell receptor beta chains given below trace back to one sample, sequenced in a study of shared clonotypes between healthy human individuals. The table came from immunoSEQ multiplex PCR; TCRdb's copy has only in-frame clones and leaves some out. The sample lists about 1.1 million clones; 78% were seen once. Sequenced material: memory CD4+ T cells from PBMCs. The sample's subset: CD45RA-negative fraction. The source is a man aged 18 to 35 in good health. Some clones in this sample may be carry-over from other donors' samples.

The chain uses TRBV4-1 and TRBJ1-2; possible D gene TRBD1, 6 bases. This CDR3 is built from 15 residues. CDR1 is MGHRA and CDR2 is YSYEKL in the germline V gene. Trimming took off 4 bases at V and 8 bases at J, with 20 bases between the two ends. CDR3 nucleotide sequence: TGCGCCAGCAGCCGAATAGGCGGGGCAGGGGAAGGCTACACCTTC. The encoded protein is CASSRIGGAGEGYTF.

The gene calls are TRBV7-3 and TRBJ2-1; D call uncertain. This CDR3 contains 16 residues. Germline CDR1 SGHTA, CDR2 FQGTGA. The germline V and J ends were trimmed by 5 bases and 0 bases, with 14 bases remaining between them. CDR3 sequence reads: CASSPRSFSSYNEQFF. DNA of the CDR3: TGTGCCAGCAGCCCTCGGAGCTTCAGCTCCTACAATGAGCAGTTCTTC.

The chain has TRBV10-1 and TRBJ2-7; D remains ambiguous. The CDR3 contains 12 residues. V lost 2 bases, J lost 3 bases, and 5 bases lay in between. The germline gives CDR1 WNHNN, CDR2 SYGVQD (reference sequence). The DNA of the CDR3 is TGCGCCAGCAGTGAGCATTACTACGAGCAGTACTTC. As protein: CASSEHYYEQYF.

Remarks on this clone: The CDR3 carries no conserved terminal phenylalanine or tryptophan, so it likely arises from a read error. The DNA is left out, because the CDR3 cannot be placed on it with certainty; the CDR3 is given as TCRdb lists it. The rearrangement joins TRBV7-2 to TRBJ1-2. The CDR3 region is 12 residues in length, termini included. Germline V CDR1 and CDR2: SGHTA, FQGNSA. CDR3: CASSVVSRENQY.

The sample holds many counts of this clone. The same CDR3 arises from other DNA sequences in this sample as well. V usage is TRBV18 and J usage is TRBJ1-1; D remains ambiguous. This CDR3 has 13 residues. Germline V gives CDR1 KGHSH, CDR2 LQKENI. Deletions cut 3 bases from V and 1 base from J, with 6 bases between. The CDR3 sequence: CASSPQGNTEAFF. The CDR3 DNA sequence: TGTGCCAGCTCACCGCAAGGGAACACTGAAGCTTTCTTT.

The chain is built from TRBV7-2 and TRBJ2-2; D gene ambiguous. With 2 bases removed from V and 0 bases from J, the gap between germline ends came to 10 bases. The CDR3 sequence is 16 residues long. Germline-derived CDR1 and CDR2 are SGHTA and FQGNSA. CDR3 DNA: TGTGCCAGCAGCTTATTGGGCGGATCGAACACCGGGGAGCTGTTTTTT. This gives the protein CASSLLGGSNTGELFF.

CDR3 residues: CASSLRPTPTGIETQYF. The CDR3 nucleotides are TGCGCCAGCAGCTTGAGGCCCACACCGACAGGGATCGAGACCCAGTACTTC. The chain joins TRBV5-1 to TRBJ2-5, with 7 bases identical to TRBD1. CDR1 SGHRS and CDR2 YFSETQ come from the germline V gene. CDR3 length: 17 residues. Trimming at V came to 1 base and at J to 5 bases, leaving 14 bases not matched to a gene.

This clone was detected only a few times. The rearrangement joins TRBV27 to TRBJ2-3; D might be TRBD1 (5 bases). The V end was cut by 5 bases, the J end by 10 bases, with 19 bases between. The length of the CDR3 is 14 residues. The V gene's germline CDR1 is MNHEY and CDR2 SMNVEV (reference sequence). The CDR3 sequence: CASSPEPRGTAQYF. CDR3 nucleotides: TGTGCCAGCAGTCCAGAGCCTAGGGGAACCGCGCAGTATTTT.